This TCR beta chain was observed in a study of shared clonotypes between healthy human individuals. Whole-study context: For every donor, three CD4 naive, three CD4 memory, two CD8 naive and one CD8 memory plates were used. The study, taken as a whole, reports: Larger estimated richness was generally seen in naive subsets than in memory subsets.

As processed by the authors: ImmunoSEQ only sent back junction sequences with no quality scores, so filtering was done differently. Generated by immunoSEQ multiplex PCR, the TCRdb table keeps only in-frame clones and is missing some. V and J calls plus clone size are reproduced from that table; the DNA served to infer D and trimming. The sample has hundreds of thousands of clones, roughly 95% seen once. As defined, naive CD8 cells were CD45RO-negative and positively selected for CCR7, with terminally differentiated effector memory CD45RA+ cells excluded. All donors qualified as healthy HIV-negative adults and had experienced no recent acute infections or vaccinations. In regard to this clone: What it binds is unknown.

This TCR was recovered from a woman aged 25 to 39 in good health. Sequences were obtained from naive CD8+ T cells sorted from blood.

CDR3 nucleotide sequence: TGTGCCAGCAGTTTCATAAGGAGCGGGGATACGCAGTATTTT. This gives the protein CASSFIRSGDTQYF. This sequence joins TRBV28 and TRBJ2-3; perhaps TRBD2 as D (6 bases). Germline CDR1 is MDHEN and CDR2 is SYDVKM. Trimming stripped 3 bases from V and 6 bases from J, with 13 bases between. This CDR3 is 14 amino acids long.